These 9 T cell receptor beta chains were sequenced from one sample in a study of graft-versus-host responses after intestinal transplantation. Only in-frame clones appear in the TCRdb table, and some are missing; sequencing was by immunoSEQ multiplex PCR. The sample holds over 100,000 clones; 85% to 95% are singletons and the top ten take more than 2.5%. Their recognized antigens are unknown. The sequenced sample was unstimulated CD8+ T cells sorted from spleen or lymph node cells, obtained before intestinal transplant. Receptors were obtained from a human donor who received an intestinal transplant.

The rearrangement uses TRBV7-6 and TRBJ2-7, with unresolved D. The CDR3 runs 14 residues. Between the trimmed V and J ends, which lost 1 base and 1 base, there was a span of 8 bases. The V gene's germline CDR1 is SGHVS and CDR2 FNYEAQ. The CDR3 here is CASSLGPSSYEQYF. The CDR3 DNA reads TGTGCCAGCAGCTTAGGTCCCAGTTCCTACGAGCAGTACTTC. The whole variable domain, filled in from reference TRBV7-6 and TRBJ2-7, reads GAGVSQSPRYKVTKRGQDVALRCDPISGHVSLYWYRQALGQGPEFLTYFNYEAQQDKSGLPNDRFSAERPEGSISTLTIQRTEQRDSAMYRCASSLGPSSYEQYFGPGTRLTVT.

This clone appeared a single time. The genes are TRBV6-1 and TRBJ1-3; no clear D. The CDR3 is 17 residues long. V lost 2 bases and J lost 0, with 14 bases in between. Germline CDR1 MNHNS, CDR2 SASEGT. CDR3 loop: CASSERPETHSGNTIYF. The CDR3 bases are TGTGCCAGCAGTGAAAGGCCAGAGACTCACTCTGGAAACACCATATATTTT.

The chain employs TRBV28 and TRBJ2-3, with 10 bases fitting TRBD2. V was clipped by 10 bases and J by 4 bases; unmatched bases: 14. The germline CDR1 and CDR2 sequences are MDHEN and SYDVKM. The CDR3 consists of 16 residues. CDR3 protein: CATDILAGGSADTQYF. CDR3 bases: TGTGCCACAGACATCTTAGCGGGAGGTAGCGCAGATACGCAGTATTTT.

This sequence joins TRBV29-1 and TRBJ1-1; the D gene is possibly TRBD1 (6 bases). The CDR3 contains 16 residues. The V and J ends lost 0 bases and 4 bases respectively, with 18 bases between them. The V gene's germline CDR1 is SQVTM and CDR2 ANQGSEA. This chain's CDR3 is CSVEDPKTGWRTEAFF. The CDR3 DNA is TGCAGCGTTGAAGATCCGAAAACAGGGTGGCGCACTGAAGCTTTCTTT.

The chain recombines TRBV18 with TRBJ2-7; 9 bases map to TRBD1. From germline, CDR1 is KGHSH and CDR2 LQKENI. CDR3 length equals 15 residues. Unmatched junction bases numbered 9, after V lost 3 bases and J lost 6 bases. The CDR3 protein is CASSPTGQGRPEQYF. CDR3 bases: TGTGCCAGCTCACCTACCGGACAGGGGAGACCCGAGCAGTACTTC.

J is TRBJ2-7 and V is TRBV27; 8 bases match TRBD2. Germline V gives CDR1 MNHEY, CDR2 SMNVEV (reference sequence). The CDR3 has 14 amino acids. V lost 0 bases and J lost 13; bases outside the gene matches: 11. DNA of the CDR3: TGTGCCAGCAGTTTATCGGTCAGTCAGCGGGAGTTCTACTTC. As protein: CASSLSVSQREFYF.

The J gene is TRBJ2-5, the V gene TRBV28; 10 bases are a match to TRBD2. Germline CDR1 and CDR2: MDHEN and SYDVKM. This CDR3 has 16 residues. J lost 1 base, V lost 2 bases, and 4 bases had no gene match. Here the CDR3 DNA reads TGTGCCAGCAGTTTAACACTAGCGGGATTCCAAGAGACCCAGTACTTC. Translation: CASSLTLAGFQETQYF. Full variable domain (outside the CDR3, taken from reference TRBV28 and TRBJ2-5): DVKVTQSSRYLVKRTGEKVFLECVQDMDHENMFWYRQDPGLGLRLIYFSYDVKMKEKGDIPEGYSVSREKKERFSLILESASTNQTSMYLCASSLTLAGFQETQYFGPGTRLLVL.

The chain has TRBV6-5 and TRBJ1-1, with no clear D. Per germline, CDR1 MNHEY and CDR2 SVGAGI. The CDR3 is 15 residues long. V lost 1 base, J lost 6 bases, and 15 bases lay in between. The CDR3 nucleotides read TGTGCCAGCAGTTACTACGGACCCGTCGGCGCTGAAGCTTTCTTT. Encoded protein: CASSYYGPVGAEAFF.

This clone was counted once. The chain joins TRBV7-9 to TRBJ2-7, with D hard to call. Germline V gene data show CDR1 as SEHNR and CDR2 as FQNEAQ (reference sequence). The CDR3 runs to 14 residues. V was cut by 3 bases and J by 0 bases, with 9 bases left in between. The DNA of the CDR3 is TGTGCCAGCAGCTTGGGCAGAAACTCCTACGAGCAGTACTTC. Its translation is CASSLGRNSYEQYF.